This TCR beta chain is from a study of cytomegalovirus exposure and HLA in healthy donors. A word on this clone: Its antigen is still unknown.

The PCR employed 60 Vbeta primers together with 13 Jbeta primers. Some clones are missing from TCRdb's copy, which holds only in-frame ones; the method was immunoSEQ multiplex PCR. The data hold about 120,000 clones, with around 82% observed a single time. Study findings and constraints: The authors later found TCR association rates varying by HLA locus, with DRB1 most and HLA-C fewest. TCR beta V segments were, for the most part, productive about 87% or about 30% of the time in an earlier analysis.

V dropped 0 bases and J dropped 0; count of bases not matched to a gene: 9. From germline, CDR1 is SGHDT and CDR2 YYEEEE. The CDR3 sequence is 18 residues long. The chain carries TRBV5-6 and TRBJ2-1; 7 bases are shared with TRBD1. The specimen sequenced was PBMCs. This receptor was identified in a male donor in good health and CMV-seropositive. CDR3 nucleotides: TGTGCCAGCAGCTTGGCCGCTAAACAGGGGCGCTCCTACAATGAGCAGTTCTTC. Translation gives CASSLAAKQGRSYNEQFF.